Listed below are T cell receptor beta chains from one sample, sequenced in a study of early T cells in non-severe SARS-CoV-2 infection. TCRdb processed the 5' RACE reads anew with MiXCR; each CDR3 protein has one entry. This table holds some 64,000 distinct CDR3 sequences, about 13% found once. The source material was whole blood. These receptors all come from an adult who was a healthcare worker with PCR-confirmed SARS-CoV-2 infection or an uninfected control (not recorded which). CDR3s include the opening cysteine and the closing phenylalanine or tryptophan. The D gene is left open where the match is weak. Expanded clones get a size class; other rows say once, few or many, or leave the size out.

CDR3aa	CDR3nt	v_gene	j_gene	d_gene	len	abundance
CSVEEGQGKNTF	TGCAGCGTTGAAGAGGGACAGGGGAAAAACACCTTC	TRBV29-1	TRBJ1-2	TRBD1	12	many
CASSLIQANTEAFF	TGTGCCAGCAGTTTAATTCAGGCGAACACTGAAGCTTTCTTT	TRBV28	TRBJ1-1	.	14	.
CASSASGTDYNEQFF	TGCGCCAGCAGCGCATCCGGGACAGACTACAATGAGCAGTTCTTC	TRBV5-1	TRBJ2-1	TRBD1	15	once
CSVEDGGIRAQYF	TGCAGCGTTGAAGACGGAGGGATCCGGGCCCAGTACTTC	TRBV29-1	TRBJ2-5	.	13	medium-sized
CASSLKQRELFF	TGTGCCAGCAGTTTAAAACAGCGGGAACTGTTTTTT	TRBV28	TRBJ1-4	.	12	many
CASAGLTGDTEAFF	TGTGCTAGTGCCGGGCTTACCGGGGACACTGAAGCTTTCTTT	TRBV12-5	TRBJ1-1	.	14	few
CASISGYEQYF	TGTGCCAGCATTTCCGGCTACGAGCAGTACTTC	TRBV6-2/TRBV6-3	TRBJ2-7	.	11	.
CASSFARNTIYF	TGTGCCAGCAGTTTCGCCCGAAACACCATATATTTT	TRBV28	TRBJ1-3	.	12	.
CSVATGEGEKLFF	TGCAGCGTGGCGACAGGGGAGGGGGAAAAACTGTTTTTT	TRBV29-1	TRBJ1-4	TRBD1	13	.
CASRPDTRQETQYF	TGTGCCAGCAGGCCGGACACCCGCCAAGAGACCCAGTACTTC	TRBV28	TRBJ2-5	.	14	.
CATSDFGTPGGTDTQYF	TGTGCCACCAGTGATTTCGGGACCCCAGGAGGCACAGATACGCAGTATTTT	TRBV24-1	TRBJ2-3	.	17	.
CASTGAVAKNIQYF	TGTGCCAGCACCGGGGCGGTAGCCAAAAACATTCAGTACTTC	TRBV7-2	TRBJ2-4	.	14	many
CASSPQGSGELFF	TGTGCCAGTAGTCCCCAAGGATCCGGGGAGCTGTTTTTT	TRBV19	TRBJ2-2	.	13	many
CASRDLVETQYF	TGTGCCAGCAGGGACCTAGTGGAGACCCAGTACTTC	TRBV3-1	TRBJ2-5	.	12	few
CAISESGLNAGGRSAQYF	TGTGCCATCAGTGAGTCGGGGTTGAATGCGGGAGGGCGATCAGCGCAGTATTTT	TRBV10-3	TRBJ2-3	TRBD2	18	.
CASSLYSPTLNQETQYF	TGCGCCAGCAGCTTGTATTCACCTACTCTTAACCAAGAGACCCAGTACTTC	TRBV5-1	TRBJ2-5	.	17	few
CASSETSGRGNEQFF	TGTGCCAGCAGTGAGACTAGCGGGAGGGGCAATGAGCAGTTCTTC	TRBV2	TRBJ2-1	TRBD2	15	.